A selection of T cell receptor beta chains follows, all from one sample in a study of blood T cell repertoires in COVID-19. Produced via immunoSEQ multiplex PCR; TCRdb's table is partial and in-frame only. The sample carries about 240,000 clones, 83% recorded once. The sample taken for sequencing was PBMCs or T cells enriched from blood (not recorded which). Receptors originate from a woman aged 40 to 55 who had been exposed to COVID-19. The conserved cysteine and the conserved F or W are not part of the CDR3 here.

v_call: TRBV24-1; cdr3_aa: ATSDPGAASTDTQY
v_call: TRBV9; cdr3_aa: ASSAGQGRSEAF
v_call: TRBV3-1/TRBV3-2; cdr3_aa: ASSQIWGQGHGYT
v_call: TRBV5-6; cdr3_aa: ASSSGGYTGELF
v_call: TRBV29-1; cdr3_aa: SVEGTSGGNRQNEQF
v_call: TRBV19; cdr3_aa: ASSIPGFARDYGYT
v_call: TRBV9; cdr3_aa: ASSGPWGDGYT
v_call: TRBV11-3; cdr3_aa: ASSLSAGLIYNEQF
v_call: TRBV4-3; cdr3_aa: ASSRDYSGGSTDTQY
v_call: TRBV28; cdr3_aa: ASSIRGAGTMEQY
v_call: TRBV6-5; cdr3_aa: ASSFDPTGGITEAF
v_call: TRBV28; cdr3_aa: ASSRGGTGNTIY
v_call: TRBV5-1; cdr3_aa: ASSPSGSYEQY
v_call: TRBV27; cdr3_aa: ASSPPGNYGYT
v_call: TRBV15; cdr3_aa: ATSSGGSGGWNEQF
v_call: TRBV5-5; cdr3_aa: ASSPQGRGADTQY
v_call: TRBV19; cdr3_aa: ASTSRDRAGNQPQH
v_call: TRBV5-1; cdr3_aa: ASSQSSGVQNSPLH
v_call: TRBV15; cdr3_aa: ATSRDLAGGTDTQY
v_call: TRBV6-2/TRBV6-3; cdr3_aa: ASSFVETQY
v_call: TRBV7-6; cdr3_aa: ASSLGQGYNQPQH
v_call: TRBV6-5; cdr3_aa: ASTPDSLSGNTIY
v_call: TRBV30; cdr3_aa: AWSVRQGANEQY
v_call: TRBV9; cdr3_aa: ASSREGAYNEQF
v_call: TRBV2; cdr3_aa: ASSEGRVSGANVLT
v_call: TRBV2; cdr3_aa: ASSEARGGYNEQF
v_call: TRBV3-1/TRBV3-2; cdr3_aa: ASSLLGTDNEQF
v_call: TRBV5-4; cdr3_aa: ASSRQGYEQY
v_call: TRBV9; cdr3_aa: ASSVAGGVETQY
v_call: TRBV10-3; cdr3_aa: AISMGLTNNEQF
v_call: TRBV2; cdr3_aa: ATRLAGGTDTQY
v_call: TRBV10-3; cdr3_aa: AISDEDTQY